These 10 T cell receptor beta chains were sequenced from one sample in a study of blood T cell repertoires in COVID-19. Profiling relied on immunoSEQ multiplex PCR, and the TCRdb table lists in-frame clones only, not all of them. In the table there are 65,000 to 85,000 clones, about 82% of which are singletons. Specimen: peripheral blood. These receptors were collected from an older woman with acute or convalescent COVID-19.

By share, this clone counts as medium-sized (0.01 to 0.1%). The chain has TRBV7-9 and TRBJ2-7; the D gene is possibly TRBD1 (6 bases). From germline, CDR1 is SEHNR and CDR2 FQNEAQ (reference sequence). CDR3 length equals 16 residues. Trimming cost V 2 bases and J 1 base, with 15 bases left between them. CDR3 coding DNA: TGTGCCAGCAGCTTATCGGAAATCGGACAGTCCTACGAGCAGTACGTC. As protein: CASSLSEIGQSYEQYV.

The chain recombines TRBV15 with TRBJ1-2; D gene uncertain. CDR1 is LNHNV and CDR2 is YYDKDF in the germline V gene (reference sequence). V dropped 3 bases and J dropped 2 bases, with 13 bases sitting between them. This CDR3 contains 15 residues. CDR3 region: CATSSEGGMNYGYTF. DNA of the CDR3: TGTGCCACCAGCAGTGAGGGTGGGATGAACTATGGCTACACCTTC. Drawing the rest from reference TRBV15 and TRBJ1-2, the complete variable domain is DAMVIQNPRYQVTQFGKPVTLSCSQTLNHNVMYWYQQKSSQAPKLLFHYYDKDFNNEADTPDNFQSRRPNTSFCFLDIRSPGLGDTAMYLCATSSEGGMNYGYTFGSGTRLTVV.

This clone appeared once. V usage is TRBV5-1 and J usage is TRBJ1-4; tentatively, D is TRBD1 (5 bases). CDR3 size: 14 residues. From germline, CDR1 is SGHRS and CDR2 YFSETQ. Trimming shortened V by 6 bases and J by 3 bases, and 12 bases separated the two germline ends. CDR3 amino acids: CASTPTGSNEKLFF. The CDR3 nucleotides are TGCGCCAGCACTCCTACAGGTTCTAATGAAAAACTGTTTTTT.

V gene TRBV10-2 combines with J gene TRBJ2-6; 7 bases align to TRBD2. V lost 1 base to trimming and J lost 2 bases; unmatched junction nucleotides: 5. CDR1 is WSHSY, CDR2 SAAADI, per germline. The CDR3 is 17 amino acids. The chain's CDR3 is CASSEFSLAAGANVLTF. As DNA, the CDR3 is TGCGCCAGCAGTGAGTTTAGTCTAGCGGCTGGGGCCAACGTCCTGACTTTC.

This chain links TRBV4-3 with TRBJ1-2; D is ambiguous. In germline, CDR1 is LGHNA, CDR2 YSLEER. Trimming cost V 3 bases and J 5 bases, with 13 bases left between them. The CDR3 loop spans 14 amino acids. CDR3: CASSHPGVQYGYTF. CDR3 coding DNA: TGCGCCAGCAGCCACCCCGGGGTGCAGTATGGCTACACCTTC.

This clone was counted once. J is TRBJ2-6 and V is TRBV20-1; D gene uncertain. This CDR3 contains 15 residues. Germline V gene lookup returns CDR1 DFQATT and CDR2 SNEGSKA (reference sequence). V was trimmed by 3 bases and J by 0 bases, leaving 9 bases between them. The CDR3 protein is CSASSGGSGANVLTF. The CDR3 bases are TGCAGTGCTAGTTCCGGCGGCTCTGGGGCCAACGTCCTGACTTTC.

V and J are TRBV30 and TRBJ1-6; D is unresolved. Trimming left V 7 bases short and J 3 bases short, with 13 bases between. Germline CDR1 reads GTSNPN; CDR2 reads SVGIG (reference sequence). There are 14 residues in the CDR3. The chain's CDR3 is CAFDIAVYNSPLHF. In DNA form, the CDR3 reads TGTGCCTTTGATATAGCAGTCTATAATTCACCCCTCCACTTT.

The chain employs TRBV2 and TRBJ2-2, with a weak D call TRBD2 (6 bases). V shed 7 bases and J shed 2 bases, with 11 bases lying between them. The V gene's germline CDR1 is SNHLY and CDR2 FYNNEI. This CDR3 contains 14 residues. CDR3 residues: CASIRDSNTGELFF. Here the CDR3 DNA reads TGTGCCAGCATTCGGGACTCAAACACCGGGGAGCTGTTTTTT.

The gene calls are TRBV3-1 (or the pseudogene TRBV3-2) and TRBJ1-6; D gene uncertain. CDR3 length: 15 residues. Trimming stripped 1 base from V and 3 bases from J, with 7 bases between. From germline, CDR1 is LGHDT and CDR2 YNNKEL (reference sequence). The CDR3 here is CASSQGEIYNSPLHF. The CDR3 nucleotides read TGTGCCAGCAGCCAAGGGGAGATCTATAATTCACCCCTCCACTTT.

This clone was found a few times. V and J are TRBV2 and TRBJ1-2; D unclear. Trimming removed 1 base at V and 2 bases at J, with 14 bases between. The CDR3 contains 16 residues. CDR1 and CDR2 (germline): SNHLY, FYNNEI. The CDR3 nucleotides are TGTGCCAGCAGTGAAGGGGCCGGCAGTAACAACTATGGCTACACCTTC. Its translation: CASSEGAGSNNYGYTF.